Shown below are 8 T cell receptor beta chains from a single sample sequenced in a study of shared clonotypes between healthy human individuals. Positively selected for CCR7, the CD45RO-negative cells used as naive CD8 cells excluded terminally differentiated effector memory CD45RA+ cells. Profiling relied on immunoSEQ multiplex PCR, and the TCRdb table lists in-frame clones only, not all of them. The sample consists of about 820,000 clones, approximately 92% of them appearing once. Sequenced sample: naive CD8+ T cells sorted from blood. These receptors all come from a man aged 30 to 45 in good health.

The chain recombines TRBV10-1 with TRBJ2-2, with TRBD2 as a possible D gene (6 bases). V shed 0 bases and J shed 5 bases, with 13 bases lying between them. CDR1 is WNHNN and CDR2 is SYGVQD in the germline V gene (reference sequence). The CDR3 length is 16 residues. This chain's CDR3 is CASSESASEVTGELFF. The CDR3 nucleotides are TGCGCCAGCAGTGAGTCTGCTAGCGAAGTAACCGGGGAGCTGTTTTTT.

This clone showed up just once. The rearrangement uses TRBV7-9 and TRBJ2-7, with D unresolved. V was trimmed by 5 bases and J by 4 bases, leaving 12 bases between them. The CDR3 is made up of 13 amino acids. Germline V gene data show CDR1 as SEHNR and CDR2 as FQNEAQ (reference sequence). The CDR3 protein is CASSLLEEYEQYF. CDR3 DNA sequence: TGTGCCAGCAGCCTACTTGAGGAGTACGAGCAGTACTTC.

There are a few counts of this clone. V gene TRBV13 combines with J gene TRBJ2-2, with 7 bases matching TRBD2. After removal of 4 bases from V and 8 bases from J, the junction contained 10 bases not matched to a gene. The CDR3 extends over 15 amino acids. In germline, CDR1 is PRHDT, CDR2 FYEKMQ (reference sequence). CDR3 sequence (DNA): TGTGCCAGCAGCTCAACGGGGGGACTAATTGGGGAGCTGTTTTTT. It yields the protein CASSSTGGLIGELFF.

CDR3: CSVEGLAGAFYNEQFF. CDR3 DNA sequence: TGCAGCGTTGAGGGACTAGCGGGAGCGTTCTACAATGAGCAGTTCTTC. The chain combines TRBV29-1 with TRBJ2-1; 14 bases match TRBD2. Losses at the gene ends were 3 bases for V and 3 bases for J; bases not matched to a gene: 4. Germline CDR1 is SQVTM and CDR2 is ANQGSEA. The CDR3 is 16 residues long.

This clone has only a few counts. The chain joins TRBV7-8 to TRBJ2-7; TRBD2 is a possible D gene (5 bases). Per germline, CDR1 SGHVS and CDR2 FQNEAQ. The CDR3 sequence is 15 residues long. V dropped 5 bases and J dropped 7 bases, with 21 bases sitting between them. The CDR3 sequence is CASSGEVWMGSEQYF. The CDR3 DNA reads as TGTGCCAGCAGCGGAGAGGTTTGGATGGGGAGTGAGCAGTACTTC. The variable domain in full, with the rest retrieved from reference TRBV7-8 and TRBJ2-7, is GAGVSQSPRYKVAKRGQDVALRCDPISGHVSLFWYQQALGQGPEFLTYFQNEAQLDKSGLPSDRFFAERPEGSVSTLKIQRTQQEDSAVYLCASSGEVWMGSEQYFGPGTRLTVT.

This chain links TRBV7-2 with TRBJ2-7; TRBD1 aligns across 9 bases. Germline V CDR1 and CDR2: SGHTA, FQGNSA. This CDR3 is 16 amino acids long. V dropped 2 bases and J dropped 2; count of bases not matched to a gene: 7. CDR3 nucleotides: TGTGCCAGCAGCTTATTTTCGGGGACAGGGCCCTACGAGCAGTACTTC. As protein: CASSLFSGTGPYEQYF. Supplemented by reference TRBV7-2 and TRBJ2-7, the full variable domain reads GAGVSQSPSNKVTEKGKDVELRCDPISGHTALYWYRQSLGQGLEFLIYFQGNSAPDKSGLPSDRFSAERTGGSVSTLTIQRTQQEDSAVYLCASSLFSGTGPYEQYFGPGTRLTVT.

The rearrangement uses TRBV6-5 and TRBJ1-1; D remains ambiguous. V gave up 0 bases and J gave up 0 bases, with 5 bases separating them. Germline V lookup: CDR1 MNHEY, CDR2 SVGAGI. CDR3 length: 14 residues. CDR3 protein: CASSYSGVNTEAFF. The CDR3 coding sequence is TGTGCCAGCAGTTACTCCGGCGTGAACACTGAAGCTTTCTTT.

This sequence joins TRBV9 and TRBJ2-1; 9 bases align to TRBD2. This CDR3 spans 16 amino acids. J was trimmed by 3 bases and V by 0 bases; bases with no gene match: 4. Germline V gives CDR1 SGDLS, CDR2 YYNGEE. The CDR3, as DNA: TGTGCCAGCAGCGTAGCAGCGGGGGGCCTCTACAATGAGCAGTTCTTC. Amino acid sequence: CASSVAAGGLYNEQFF.